Below are 22 T cell receptor beta chains sequenced from a single sample in a study of regulatory T cells in long-lasting Graves disease. Time point given: persistent/refractory GD, antithyroid drugs over 5 years with positive TRAb. Scientists built the TCR library using RNA that was extracted from PBMCs. To make TCR beta libraries, researchers used iRepertoire HTBI primers and Arm-PCR of CDR3 regions. TCRdb itself ran the multiplex PCR reads through MiXCR, one entry per CDR3 protein. The sample has 600,000 to 800,000 distinct CDR3 sequences; approximately 29% are singletons. The sample was peripheral blood mononuclear cells (PBMCs), taken when the disease was refractory, from a patient treated with antithyroid drugs. All receptors come from a female donor with Graves disease.

This clonotype has just a few counts. The chain employs TRBV7-9 and TRBJ1-1; D perhaps matches TRBD1 (6 bases). The CDR3 totals 12 residues. CDR1 is SEHNR, CDR2 FQNEAQ, per germline (reference sequence). With 5 bases removed from V and 11 bases from J, the gap between germline ends came to 15 bases. The CDR3 bases are TGTGCCAGCAGCGACTGGGGGGCCGATGCTTTCTTT. This gives the protein CASSDWGADAFF.

V and J are TRBV6-1 and TRBJ1-1; the D is unclear. Trimming took off 6 bases at V and 0 bases at J, with 14 bases between the two ends. The CDR3 is 15 amino acids. Germline values: CDR1 MNHNS, CDR2 SASEGT. CDR3 in DNA: TGTGCCAGCAGCCCTATGATAATGATGAACACTGAAGCTTTCTTT. Encoded protein: CASSPMIMMNTEAFF.

This clonotype is a singleton in its sample. This chain uses TRBV6-1 with TRBJ2-3; D remains unclear. The CDR3 length is 11 residues. V dropped 10 bases and J dropped 4 bases, with 9 bases sitting between them. Germline CDR1 and CDR2: MNHNS and SASEGT. CDR3 residues: CATLRADTQYF. DNA for the CDR3: TGTGCCACCCTCCGCGCAGATACGCAGTATTTT.

V and J are TRBV7-6 and TRBJ1-1, with a possible D match to TRBD1 (5 bases). With 5 bases removed from V and 0 bases from J, the gap between germline ends came to 10 bases. The CDR3 spans 14 residues. In germline, CDR1 is SGHVS, CDR2 FNYEAQ. The chain's CDR3 is CASSQDMMNTEAFF. The DNA for the CDR3 is TGTGCCAGCAGCCAGGACATGATGAACACTGAAGCTTTCTTT.

The rearrangement links TRBV10-3 to TRBJ1-6, with 7 positions matching TRBD1. This CDR3 spans 13 amino acids. Per the germline V gene, CDR1 is ENHRY and CDR2 is SYGVKD. Trimming removed 4 bases from V and 9 bases from J; junction bases left unmatched: 3. CDR3 residues: CAISGTGRSPLHF. CDR3 nucleotides: TGTGCCATCAGTGGGACAGGTCGTTCACCCCTCCACTTT.

J is TRBJ2-6 and V is TRBV19; D remains ambiguous. Germline V CDR1 and CDR2: LNHDA, SQIVND (reference sequence). The CDR3 contains 14 residues. V was shortened by 3 bases and J by 4 bases, with 7 bases between the two germline ends. This chain's CDR3 is CASSILSGANVLTF. The CDR3 DNA reads TGTGCCAGTAGTATCCTGTCAGGGGCCAACGTCCTGACTTTC.

This chain connects TRBV19 to TRBJ1-1; 7 bases align to TRBD1. The CDR3 totals 14 residues. V lost 3 bases and J lost 4; bases outside the gene matches: 5. CDR1 is LNHDA and CDR2 is SQIVND in the germline V gene (reference sequence). The CDR3: CASSIERGPTEAFF. In nucleotides, the CDR3 is TGTGCCAGTAGTATTGAGAGGGGGCCCACTGAAGCTTTCTTT. The full variable domain, rest sourced from reference TRBV19 and TRBJ1-1, is DGGITQSPKYLFRKEGQNVTLSCEQNLNHDAMYWYRQDPGQGLRLIYYSQIVNDFQKGDIAEGYSVSREKKESFPLTVTSAQKNPTAFYLCASSIERGPTEAFFGQGTRLTVV.

This clonotype was recorded at least ten times. The gene calls are TRBV11-1 and TRBJ1-1, with a possible D match to TRBD1 (6 bases). Germline V lookup: CDR1 SGHAT, CDR2 FQDESV (reference sequence). V was clipped by 5 bases and J by 10 bases, with 20 bases between them. This CDR3 has 14 residues. The chain's CDR3 is CASSPRGKGPGAFF. The CDR3 nucleotides read TGTGCCAGCAGCCCGAGGGGGAAGGGTCCAGGAGCTTTCTTT.

The chain joins TRBV19 to TRBJ1-2; D uncertain. This CDR3 contains 13 residues. CDR1 and CDR2 (germline): LNHDA, SQIVND (reference sequence). V lost 11 bases to trimming and J lost 3 bases, with 16 bases between them. The CDR3 nucleotides read TGTGCCTCACCCCCGCGTCAATACTATGGCTACACCTTC. This translates into CASPPRQYYGYTF.

In its sample, this clonotype was seen many times. The V call is TRBV12-3 or TRBV12-4, the J call TRBJ2-5, with TRBD1 matching over 7 bases. This CDR3 region has 16 residues. V lost 3 bases to trimming and J lost 4 bases; unmatched junction nucleotides: 11. The CDR3 coding sequence is TGTGCCAGCAGTTTGGGGTCAGGGGGATGGGGAGAGACCCAGTACTTC. Its translation: CASSLGSGGWGETQYF.

CDR3 loop: CASSYGQWGYEQYF. CDR3 nucleotides: TGTGCCAGCAGTTATGGACAATGGGGCTACGAGCAGTACTTC. The chain combines TRBV27 with TRBJ2-7; possibly TRBD1 for D (5 bases). This CDR3 comprises 14 residues. V was shortened by 4 bases and J by 3 bases, with 13 bases between the two germline ends. Germline CDR1 MNHEY, CDR2 SMNVEV (reference sequence).

This clonotype was counted many times. The genes are TRBV6-1 and TRBJ1-5; D gene unclear. This CDR3 has 14 residues. Germline CDR1 MNHNS, CDR2 SASEGT. Trimming left V 3 bases short and J 0 bases short, with 6 bases between. The chain's CDR3 is CASSDVYSNQPQHF. CDR3 nucleotide sequence: TGTGCCAGCAGTGACGTTTATAGCAATCAGCCCCAGCATTTT.

This clonotype was recorded a few times. The rearrangement joins TRBV29-1 to TRBJ1-2, with D unresolved. Per germline, CDR1 SQVTM and CDR2 ANQGSEA. V was clipped by 8 bases and J by 3 bases, with 10 bases between them. The CDR3 has 11 residues. The CDR3 sequence is CSTQVHYGYTF. Written as DNA, the CDR3 is TGCAGCACTCAGGTCCACTATGGCTACACCTTC.

The chain has TRBV29-1 and TRBJ1-2; TRBD1 aligns across 7 bases. The junction had 9 bases not matched to a gene; V was cut back by 2 bases and J by 3 bases. The CDR3 extends over 15 amino acids. Germline-derived CDR1 and CDR2 are SQVTM and ANQGSEA. This chain's CDR3 is CSVEPIPGTDYGYTF. The DNA of the CDR3 is TGCAGCGTTGAACCAATTCCCGGGACAGACTATGGCTACACCTTC. Combining the CDR3 with reference TRBV29-1 and TRBJ1-2 gives the whole variable domain SAVISQKPSRDICQRGTSLTIQCQVDSQVTMMFWYRQQPGQSLTLIATANQGSEATYESGFVIDKFPISRPNLTFSTLTVSNMSPEDSSIYLCSVEPIPGTDYGYTFGSGTRLTVV.

This clonotype appeared a few times. V gene TRBV19 combines with J gene TRBJ1-1; D might be TRBD1 (5 bases). V was pared by 4 bases and J by 5 bases, with 11 bases between. This CDR3 is built from 13 residues. Germline CDR1 reads LNHDA; CDR2 reads SQIVND (reference sequence). The CDR3 region has the DNA TGTGCCAGTAGTAACGGCAGGGTGACTGAAGCTTTCTTT. Translating gives CASSNGRVTEAFF.

This clonotype was seen only a few times. The chain links TRBV20-1 to TRBJ2-5, with TRBD1 identical over 10 bases. Germline lookup yields CDR1 DFQATT and CDR2 SNEGSKA (reference sequence). With V trimmed by 0 bases and J by 1 base, 20 bases remained unmatched. This CDR3 region has 21 residues. In DNA form, the CDR3 reads TGCAGTGCTAGAGATCTATCTATGGGACAGGGGACAGGCAGCTTCCAAGAGACCCAGTACTTC. Encoded protein: CSARDLSMGQGTGSFQETQYF.

A remark on this clonotype: A much bigger clone sits one base away, suggesting this may be a read error. The V and J genes are TRBV2 and TRBJ1-5, with D maybe TRBD1 (6 bases). Germline V gene lookup returns CDR1 SNHLY and CDR2 FYNNEI. The CDR3 is 13 residues long. CDR3 protein: CASRQDSNQPRHF. Here the CDR3 DNA reads TGTGCCAGCCGACAGGATAGCAATCAGCCCCGGCATTTT.

This clonotype was observed a handful of times. The chain is built from TRBV18 and TRBJ1-5; D call uncertain. CDR1 and CDR2 from the germline V gene are KGHSH and LQKENI. The V gene lost 2 bases and the J gene lost 4 bases, with 6 bases spanning the gap. This CDR3 has 13 amino acids. CDR3 sequence reads: CASSPNTNQPQHF. CDR3 in DNA: TGTGCCAGCTCACCAAACACGAATCAGCCCCAGCATTTT. Using reference TRBV18 and TRBJ1-5 for the parts outside the CDR3, the full variable domain is NAGVMQNPRHLVRRRGQEARLRCSPMKGHSHVYWYRQLPEEGLKFMVYLQKENIIDESGMPKERFSAEFPKEGPSILRIQQVVRGDSAAYFCASSPNTNQPQHFGDGTRLSIL.

In this sample, this clonotype turned up a few times. The gene calls are TRBV12-5 and TRBJ1-2; D is unclear. Germline CDR1 reads LGHNT; CDR2 reads FRNRAP. V was pared by 1 base and J by 0 bases, with 9 bases between. The CDR3 runs 15 residues. CDR3 nucleotide sequence: TGTGCTAGTGGTTTGGGCAGGCTCCCTAACTATGGCTACACCTTC. Translating gives CASGLGRLPNYGYTF. The full variable domain, with the rest looked up from reference TRBV12-5 and TRBJ1-2, is DARVTQTPRHKVTEMGQEVTMRCQPILGHNTVFWYRQTMMQGLELLAYFRNRAPLDDSGMPKDRFSAEMPDATLATLKIQPSEPRDSAVYFCASGLGRLPNYGYTFGSGTRLTVV.

This clonotype was seen more than once but under ten times. Sequence at one end of the junction differs from germline and may be a read error. The chain uses TRBV6-1 and TRBJ1-1; unclear D gene. The CDR3 is 15 residues long. Germline V CDR1 and CDR2: MNHNS, SASEGT. The CDR3 sequence is CAISESSWGNTEAFF. The CDR3 DNA follows: TGTGCCATCAGTGAGTCGAGCTGGGGGAACACTGAAGCTTTCTTT.

This chain joins TRBV7-6 and TRBJ2-5, with D hard to call. The germline V and J ends were trimmed by 4 bases and 4 bases, with 7 bases remaining between them. This CDR3 is built from 12 residues. Germline CDR1 reads SGHVS; CDR2 reads FNYEAQ. CDR3 nucleotides: TGTGCCAGCAGCTCTACAGTAGAGACCCAGTACTTC. It codes for CASSSTVETQYF.

As concerns this clonotype: The junction departs from the called germline gene at one end, perhaps through a read error. The V and J genes are TRBV6-9 and TRBJ1-4, with D possibly matching TRBD1 (6 bases). Germline lookup yields CDR1 MNHGY and CDR2 SVAAGI. The CDR3 contains 13 residues. The CDR3, as DNA: TGCGCCATTCGGAGGGGGACTAATGAAAAACTGTTTTTT. This translates into CAIRRGTNEKLFF.